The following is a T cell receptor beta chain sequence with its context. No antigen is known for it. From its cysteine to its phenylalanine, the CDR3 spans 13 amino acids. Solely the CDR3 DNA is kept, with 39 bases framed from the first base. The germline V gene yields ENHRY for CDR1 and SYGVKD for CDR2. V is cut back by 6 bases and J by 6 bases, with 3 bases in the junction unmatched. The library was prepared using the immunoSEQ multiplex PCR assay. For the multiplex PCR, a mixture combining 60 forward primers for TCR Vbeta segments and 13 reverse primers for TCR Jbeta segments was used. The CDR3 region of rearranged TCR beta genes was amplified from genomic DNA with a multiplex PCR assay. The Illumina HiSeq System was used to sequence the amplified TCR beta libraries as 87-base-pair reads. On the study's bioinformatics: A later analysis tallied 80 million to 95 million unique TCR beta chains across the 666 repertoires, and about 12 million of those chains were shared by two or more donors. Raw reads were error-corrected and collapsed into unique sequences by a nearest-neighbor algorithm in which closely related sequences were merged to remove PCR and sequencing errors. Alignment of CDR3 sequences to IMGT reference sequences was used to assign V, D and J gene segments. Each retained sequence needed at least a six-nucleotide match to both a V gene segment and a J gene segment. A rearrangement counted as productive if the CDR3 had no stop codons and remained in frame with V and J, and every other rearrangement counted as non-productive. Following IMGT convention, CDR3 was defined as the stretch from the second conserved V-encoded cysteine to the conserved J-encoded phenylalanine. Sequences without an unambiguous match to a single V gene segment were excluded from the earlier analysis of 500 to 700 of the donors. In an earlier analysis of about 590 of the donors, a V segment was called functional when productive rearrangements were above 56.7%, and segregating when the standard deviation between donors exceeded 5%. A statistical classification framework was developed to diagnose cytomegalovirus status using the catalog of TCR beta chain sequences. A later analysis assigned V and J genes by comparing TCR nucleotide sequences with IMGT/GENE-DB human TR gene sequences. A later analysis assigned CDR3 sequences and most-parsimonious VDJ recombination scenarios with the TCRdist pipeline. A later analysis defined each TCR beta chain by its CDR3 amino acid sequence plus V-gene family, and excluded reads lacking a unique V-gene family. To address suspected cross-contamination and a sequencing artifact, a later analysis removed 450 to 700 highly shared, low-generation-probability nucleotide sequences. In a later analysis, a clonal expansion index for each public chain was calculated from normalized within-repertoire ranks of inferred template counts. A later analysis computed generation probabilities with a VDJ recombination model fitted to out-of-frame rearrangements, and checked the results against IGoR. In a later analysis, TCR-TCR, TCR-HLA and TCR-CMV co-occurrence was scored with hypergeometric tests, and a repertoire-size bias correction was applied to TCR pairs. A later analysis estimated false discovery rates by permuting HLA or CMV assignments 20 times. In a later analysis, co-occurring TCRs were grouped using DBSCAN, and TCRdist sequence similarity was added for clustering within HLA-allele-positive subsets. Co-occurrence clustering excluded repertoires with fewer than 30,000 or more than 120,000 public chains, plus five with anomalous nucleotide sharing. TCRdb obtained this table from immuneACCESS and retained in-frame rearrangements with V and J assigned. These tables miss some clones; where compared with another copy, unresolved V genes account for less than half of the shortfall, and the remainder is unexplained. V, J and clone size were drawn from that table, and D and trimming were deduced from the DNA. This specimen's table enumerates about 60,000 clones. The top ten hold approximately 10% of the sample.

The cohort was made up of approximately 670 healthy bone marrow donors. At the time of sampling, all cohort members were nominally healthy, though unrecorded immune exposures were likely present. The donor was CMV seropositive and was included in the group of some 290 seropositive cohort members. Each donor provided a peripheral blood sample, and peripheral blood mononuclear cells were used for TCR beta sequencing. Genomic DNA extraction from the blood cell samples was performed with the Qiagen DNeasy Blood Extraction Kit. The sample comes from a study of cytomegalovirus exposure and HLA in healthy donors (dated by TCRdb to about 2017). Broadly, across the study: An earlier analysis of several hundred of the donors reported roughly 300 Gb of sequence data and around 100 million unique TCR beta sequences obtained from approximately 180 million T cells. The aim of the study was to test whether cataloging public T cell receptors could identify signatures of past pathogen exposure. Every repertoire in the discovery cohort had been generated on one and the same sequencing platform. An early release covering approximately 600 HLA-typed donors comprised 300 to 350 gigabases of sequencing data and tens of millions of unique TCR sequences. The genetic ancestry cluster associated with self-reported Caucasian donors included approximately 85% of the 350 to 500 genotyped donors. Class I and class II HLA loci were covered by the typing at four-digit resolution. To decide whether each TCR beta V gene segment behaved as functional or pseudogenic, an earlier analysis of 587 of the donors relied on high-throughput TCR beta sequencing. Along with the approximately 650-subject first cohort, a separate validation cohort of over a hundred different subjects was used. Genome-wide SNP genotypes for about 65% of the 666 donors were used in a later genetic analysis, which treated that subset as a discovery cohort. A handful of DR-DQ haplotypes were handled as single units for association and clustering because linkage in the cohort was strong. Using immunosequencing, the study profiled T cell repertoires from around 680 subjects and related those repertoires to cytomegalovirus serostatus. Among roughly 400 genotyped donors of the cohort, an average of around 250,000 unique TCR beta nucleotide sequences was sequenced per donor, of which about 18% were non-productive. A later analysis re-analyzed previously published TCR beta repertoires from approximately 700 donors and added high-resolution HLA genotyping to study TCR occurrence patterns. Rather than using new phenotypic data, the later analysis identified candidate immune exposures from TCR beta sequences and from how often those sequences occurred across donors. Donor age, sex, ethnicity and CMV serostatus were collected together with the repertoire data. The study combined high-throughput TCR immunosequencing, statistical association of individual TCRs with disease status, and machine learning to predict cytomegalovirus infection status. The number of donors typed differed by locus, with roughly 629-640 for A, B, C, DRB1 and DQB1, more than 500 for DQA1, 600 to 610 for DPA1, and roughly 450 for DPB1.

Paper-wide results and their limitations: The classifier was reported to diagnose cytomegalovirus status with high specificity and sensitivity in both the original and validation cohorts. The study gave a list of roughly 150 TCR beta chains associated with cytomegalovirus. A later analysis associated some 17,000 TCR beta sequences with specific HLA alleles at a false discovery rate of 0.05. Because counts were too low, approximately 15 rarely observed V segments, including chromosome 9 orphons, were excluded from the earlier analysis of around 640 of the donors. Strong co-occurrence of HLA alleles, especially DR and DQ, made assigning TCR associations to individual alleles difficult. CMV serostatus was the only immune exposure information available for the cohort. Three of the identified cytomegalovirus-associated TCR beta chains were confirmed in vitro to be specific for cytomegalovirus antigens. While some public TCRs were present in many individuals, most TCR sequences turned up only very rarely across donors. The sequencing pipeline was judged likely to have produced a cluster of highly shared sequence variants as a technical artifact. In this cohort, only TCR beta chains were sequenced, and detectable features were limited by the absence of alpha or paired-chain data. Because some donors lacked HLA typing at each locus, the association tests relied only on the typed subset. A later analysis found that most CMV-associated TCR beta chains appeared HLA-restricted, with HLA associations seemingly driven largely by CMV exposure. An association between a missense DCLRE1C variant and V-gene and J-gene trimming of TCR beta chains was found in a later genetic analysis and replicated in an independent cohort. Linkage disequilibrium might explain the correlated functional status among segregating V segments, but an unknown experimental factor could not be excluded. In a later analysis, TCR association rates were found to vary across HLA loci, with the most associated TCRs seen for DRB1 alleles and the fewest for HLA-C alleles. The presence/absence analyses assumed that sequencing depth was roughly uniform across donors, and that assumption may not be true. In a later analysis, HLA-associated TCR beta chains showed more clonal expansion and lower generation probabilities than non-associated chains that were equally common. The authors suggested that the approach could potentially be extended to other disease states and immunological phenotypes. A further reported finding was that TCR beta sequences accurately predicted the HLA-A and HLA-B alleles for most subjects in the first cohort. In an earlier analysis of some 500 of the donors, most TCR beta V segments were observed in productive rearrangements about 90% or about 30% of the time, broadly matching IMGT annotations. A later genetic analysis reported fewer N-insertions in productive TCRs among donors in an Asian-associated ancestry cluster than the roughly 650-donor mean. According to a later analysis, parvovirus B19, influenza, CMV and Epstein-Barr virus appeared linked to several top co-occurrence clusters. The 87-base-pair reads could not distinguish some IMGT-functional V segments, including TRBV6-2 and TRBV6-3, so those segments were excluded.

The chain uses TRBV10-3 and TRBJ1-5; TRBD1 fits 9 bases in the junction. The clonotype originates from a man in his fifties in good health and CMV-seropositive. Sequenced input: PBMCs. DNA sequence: TGTGCCATCAGAGGGACAGGGACTCAGCCCCAGCATTTT. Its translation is CAIRGTGTQPQHF.